This TCR beta chain comes out of a study of T cell responses to AZD1222 COVID-19 vaccine. Method: immunoSEQ multiplex PCR; TCRdb's copy keeps in-frame clones and lacks some. The sample shows approximately 52,000 clones, over 80% of them seen only once. Per germline, CDR1 SGHTA and CDR2 FQGTGA. V lost 5 bases and J 0 bases, leaving 11 bases between the germline ends. The CDR3 extends over 15 amino acids. The sequence was collected from an adult who received the AZD1222 COVID-19 vaccine. This chain uses TRBV7-3 with TRBJ2-1; possible D gene TRBD2, 6 bases. The source was peripheral blood, collected 28 days after the second AZD1222 dose. The chain's CDR3 is CASSASSASYNEQFF. DNA for the CDR3: TGTGCCAGCAGCGCCTCTAGCGCCTCCTACAATGAGCAGTTCTTC. Based on the CDR3 plus reference TRBV7-3 and TRBJ2-1, the full variable domain is GAGVSQTPSNKVTEKGKYVELRCDPISGHTALYWYRQSLGQGPEFLIYFQGTGAADDSGLPNDRFFAVRPEGSVSTLKIQRTERGDSAVYLCASSASSASYNEQFFGPGTRLTVL.